This T cell receptor (beta chain) is from a study of OX40 agonist ivuxolimab in advanced cancers. Trimming took 5 bases from V and 6 from J; bases not matched to a gene: 6. From germline, CDR1 is SGHTA and CDR2 FQGNSA. This CDR3 has 16 residues. TCRdb's table, derived via immunoSEQ multiplex PCR, lists solely in-frame clones and lacks some. The sample holds some 99,000 clones; approximately 93% are singletons and the top ten take about 0.18%. V usage is TRBV7-2 and J usage is TRBJ2-3, with TRBD2 matching 15 bases. This receptor was taken from an adult with an advanced solid tumor such as melanoma, head and neck, liver or kidney cancer. The source material was CD4+ or CD8+ T cells sorted from blood, sampled in a trial of the OX40 agonist ivuxolimab. CDR3 coding DNA: TGTGCCAGCAGCCCCGGGACTAGCGGGGGGTTTGATACGCAGTATTTT. Residues: CASSPGTSGGFDTQYF.